This TCR beta chain was retrieved from a study of CD8+ T cells in alopecia areata. Turning to the study itself: A regimen of oral tofacitinib, 5 to 10 mg twice daily, was given to treated patients. Tofacitinib dosing lasted 6 to 18 months, which was then followed by 6 months off drug.

Treatment denoted: oral pan-JAK inhibitor, 5-10 mg twice daily. Researchers gathered lesional scalp punch biopsies and peripheral blood from patients with alopecia areata. TCR sequencing used cDNA made by reverse transcription of extracted RNA. The data were produced by immunoSEQ multiplex PCR, yet TCRdb's version contains in-frame clones alone and is incomplete. This sample has 250,000 to 350,000 clones, with roughly 60% found just once. This CDR3 has 13 amino acids. Germline CDR1 reads SGDLS; CDR2 reads YYNGEE. V was cut by 4 bases and J by 6 bases, with 11 bases left in between. The V gene is TRBV9, the J gene TRBJ1-5; D gene ambiguous. Sample: CD4+ T cells sorted from blood, taken around week 54, from a patient treated with tofacitinib. The TCR originated in a human donor with alopecia areata. The DNA of the CDR3 is TGTGCCAGCAGCCCCCGGTCGGGTCAGCCCCAGCATTTT. It translates to CASSPRSGQPQHF.